This T cell receptor beta chain was captured in a study of technical replicates of blood from a handful of donors. Here immunoSEQ multiplex PCR was the method, and the copy in TCRdb shows in-frame clones only, minus some. The data contain roughly 79,000 clones, approximately 75% of them singletons. Germline CDR1 and CDR2: GTSNPN and SVGIG (reference sequence). The CDR3 covers 15 residues. After removal of 0 bases from V and 4 bases from J, the junction contained 7 bases not matched to a gene. The V gene is TRBV30, the J gene TRBJ2-5; 8 bases agree with TRBD1. This receptor was taken from a human donor in good health. Some clones in this sample may be carry-over from other donors' samples. The sample consisted of PBMCs. CDR3 protein: CAWSVQQGVGETQYF. The CDR3 region has the DNA TGTGCCTGGAGTGTACAACAGGGGGTAGGAGAGACCCAGTACTTC.